The 18 T cell receptor beta chains below were found in one sample sequenced in a study of blood T cell repertoires in COVID-19. Only in-frame clones appear in the TCRdb table, and some are missing; sequencing was by immunoSEQ multiplex PCR. The sample comprises about 250,000 clones, about four fifths of which are singletons, and about 4.8% rests with the top ten. Sequencing used peripheral blood. These receptors originate from a woman aged 70-85 years with acute or convalescent COVID-19.

This rearrangement joins TRBV11-1 to TRBJ1-6; TRBD1 might be the D (6 bases). Trimming removed 5 bases at V and 9 bases at J, with 17 bases between. This CDR3 spans 15 amino acids. The germline gives CDR1 SGHAT, CDR2 FQDESV (reference sequence). CDR3 region: CASSPLTRGSSPLHF. The CDR3 DNA reads TGTGCCAGCAGCCCCTTGACAAGGGGGAGTTCACCCCTCCACTTT.

The count of this clone is one. The rearrangement uses TRBV19 and TRBJ1-5, with 7 bases lining up with TRBD1. The trim removed 8 bases at V and 4 bases at J, leaving 17 bases unmatched. Per germline, CDR1 LNHDA and CDR2 SQIVND (reference sequence). CDR3 length equals 17 residues. CDR3 nucleotide sequence: TGTGCCAGTCTAGCGACAGGGAAGGTAGGCGGGAATCAGCCCCAGCATTTT. Amino acids: CASLATGKVGGNQPQHF.

This clone was observed at least ten times. This chain joins TRBV12-3 or TRBV12-4 and TRBJ1-5; D not certain. The CDR3 extends over 12 amino acids. V was pared by 6 bases and J by 9 bases, with 12 bases between. The CDR3 DNA reads as TGTGCCAGCAGACAAAACCTCAGGCCCCAGCATTTT. It codes for CASRQNLRPQHF.

The chain couples TRBV27 to TRBJ1-1, with D uncertain. V shed 3 bases and J shed 3 bases, with 8 bases lying between them. The CDR3 loop spans 13 amino acids. CDR1 MNHEY and CDR2 SMNVEV come from the germline V gene (reference sequence). CDR3 coding DNA: TGTGCCAGCAGTTTCACAATGGACACTGAAGCTTTCTTT. This codes for CASSFTMDTEAFF.

This clone showed up just a few times. The chain links TRBV4-3 to TRBJ2-3, with 9 bases that match TRBD2. V gave up 3 bases and J gave up 5 bases; unmatched junction bases: 9. The CDR3 length is 16 residues. Germline V gene lookup returns CDR1 LGHNA and CDR2 YSLEER. CDR3 coding DNA: TGCGCCAGCAGCCAGCTAGGACTAGCGAGGGGAGATACGCAGTATTTT. Its protein is CASSQLGLARGDTQYF.

The chain couples TRBV10-3 to TRBJ2-3; TRBD1 might be the D (6 bases). The germline V gene has CDR1 ENHRY and CDR2 SYGVKD. The length of the CDR3 is 15 residues. The V and J ends lost 2 bases and 3 bases respectively, with 12 bases between them. The CDR3 protein is CAISEADRGTDTQYF. Here the CDR3 DNA reads TGTGCCATCAGTGAGGCGGACAGAGGTACAGATACGCAGTATTTT.

This clone has a handful of counts. The CDR3: CASSPWTGAEDIQYF. The CDR3 nucleotides read TGTGCCAGCAGTCCATGGACAGGGGCGGAAGACATTCAGTACTTC. V and J are TRBV6-2 or TRBV6-3 and TRBJ2-4; 9 nucleotides match TRBD1. CDR1 and CDR2 from the germline V gene are MNHEY and SVGEGT. This CDR3 has 15 residues. The V and J ends lost 5 bases and 8 bases, in that order; junction bases with no gene match: 10.

This chain links TRBV18 with TRBJ2-7, with a weak D call TRBD1 (5 bases). Germline V gene data show CDR1 as KGHSH and CDR2 as LQKENI. This CDR3 has 14 amino acids. Trimming took off 3 bases at V and 5 bases at J, with 14 bases between the two ends. In DNA, the CDR3 is TGTGCCAGCTCACCTCGAAAGGGGTGGAACGAGCAGTACTTC. Its protein product is CASSPRKGWNEQYF.

The V gene is TRBV7-2, the J gene TRBJ1-5; D possibly corresponds to TRBD1 (6 bases). Trimming took 1 base from V and 3 from J, leaving 10 bases between them. Germline lookup yields CDR1 SGHTA and CDR2 FQGNSA. The CDR3 extends over 15 amino acids. The CDR3 loop reads CASSLVAGDNQPQHF. CDR3 nucleotides: TGTGCCAGCAGCTTAGTAGCAGGGGACAATCAGCCCCAGCATTTT.

CDR3 amino acids: CASSLTAGGEKLFF. CDR3 coding DNA: TGTGCCAGCAGCCTGACAGCGGGTGGTGAAAAACTGTTTTTT. The chain has TRBV5-6 and TRBJ1-4; a possible D gene is TRBD1 (5 bases). The CDR3 is 14 residues long. The V gene lost 4 bases and the J gene lost 7 bases, with 14 bases spanning the gap. Germline V CDR1 and CDR2: SGHDT, YYEEEE. The full variable domain, completed using reference TRBV5-6 and TRBJ1-4, is DAGVTQSPTHLIKTRGQQVTLRCSPKSGHDTVSWYQQALGQGPQFIFQYYEEEERQRGNFPDRFSGHQFPNYSSELNVNALLLGDSALYLCASSLTAGGEKLFFGSGTQLSVL.

The V and J genes are TRBV30 and TRBJ2-4; TRBD1 matches at 8 bases. CDR3 size: 15 residues. The V gene's germline CDR1 is GTSNPN and CDR2 SVGIG (reference sequence). Trimming removed 2 bases from V and 2 bases from J; junction bases left unmatched: 5. CDR3 in DNA: TGTGCCTGGAGTCATCAGGGGGCTACCAAAAACATTCAGTACTTC. Translating gives CAWSHQGATKNIQYF.

The CDR3 DNA follows: TGTGCCAGCAGCCTAAGGGGGGGATACAATGAGCAGTTCTTC. Its protein is CASSLRGGYNEQFF. The V and J genes are TRBV7-9 and TRBJ2-1, with D tentatively TRBD2 (7 bases). Germline assignment: CDR1 SEHNR and CDR2 FQNEAQ (reference sequence). This CDR3 is built from 14 residues. V lost 5 bases and J lost 4, with 12 bases in between. The variable domain in full, with the rest retrieved from reference TRBV7-9 and TRBJ2-1, is DTGVSQNPRHKITKRGQNVTFRCDPISEHNRLYWYRQTLGQGPEFLTYFQNEAQLEKSRLLSDRFSAERPKGSFSTLEIQRTEQGDSAMYLCASSLRGGYNEQFFGPGTRLTVL.

The rearrangement links TRBV7-2 to TRBJ2-2, with D perhaps matching TRBD2 (6 bases). V gave up 2 bases and J gave up 5 bases, with 18 bases separating them. Germline values: CDR1 SGHTA, CDR2 FQGNSA. This CDR3 spans 17 amino acids. The CDR3 DNA reads TGTGCCAGCAGCTTAAGCCCAGCTAGCGTGCGGACCGGGGAGCTGTTTTTT. It codes for CASSLSPASVRTGELFF.

The J gene is TRBJ2-1, the V gene TRBV18, with 9 bases aligning to TRBD1. Germline assignment: CDR1 KGHSH and CDR2 LQKENI. After removal of 4 bases from V and 10 bases from J, the junction contained 8 bases not matched to a gene. The CDR3 totals 14 residues. The CDR3 sequence: CASSLAQGAGEQFF. The CDR3 DNA reads as TGTGCCAGCTCACTAGCACAGGGGGCTGGGGAGCAGTTCTTC.

This clone was seen a few times. This chain joins TRBV5-1 and TRBJ2-7; TRBD1 agrees at 10 bases. V was clipped by 0 bases and J by 2 bases; unmatched bases: 2. The germline V gene has CDR1 SGHRS and CDR2 YFSETQ. The CDR3 runs to 15 residues. In DNA form, the CDR3 reads TGCGCCAGCAGCTTGGGACAGGGGGCCGCCTACGAGCAGTACTTC. This translates into CASSLGQGAAYEQYF.

The chain has TRBV29-1 and TRBJ1-4; D remains ambiguous. Germline V lookup: CDR1 SQVTM, CDR2 ANQGSEA. CDR3 length: 14 residues. V lost 5 bases and J 3 bases, leaving 13 bases between the germline ends. CDR3 sequence reads: CSVLVSAANEKLFF. CDR3 nucleotide sequence: TGCAGCGTTTTGGTTTCCGCGGCTAATGAAAAACTGTTTTTT.

The V gene is TRBV4-3, the J gene TRBJ2-7; 9 nucleotides align to TRBD2. V lost 4 bases and J lost 4; bases outside the gene matches: 11. This CDR3 comprises 16 residues. CDR1 is LGHNA and CDR2 is YSLEER in the germline V gene. The CDR3 DNA follows: TGCGCCAGCAGCCCTTCGATTGTAGCGGGGGTTTACGAGCAGTACTTC. It yields the protein CASSPSIVAGVYEQYF.

The genes are TRBV10-3 and TRBJ2-3, with D perhaps TRBD1 (6 bases). Germline CDR1 ENHRY, CDR2 SYGVKD. This CDR3 has 13 residues. Trimming pared 6 bases from V and 3 bases from J, leaving 10 bases between. As DNA, the CDR3 is TGTGCCATCAGGGACAGTTCTACAGATACGCAGTATTTT. This codes for CAIRDSSTDTQYF.